This TCR beta chain derives from a study of blood T cell repertoires in COVID-19 (dated by TCRdb to 2020 to 2022). General notes on the study: Samples from collaborators originated in the United States, Italy and Spain and spanned both the acute and convalescent phases of COVID-19. The prospective study material was composed of cDNA or gDNA derived from T cells, B-cell-depleted T cells, or PBMCs. The dataset comprised deeply sampled blood TCRbeta repertoires from subjects exposed to, actively infected with, or recovered from COVID-19. The repertoires were released in a freely available public database intended as a resource for research on the immune response to SARS-CoV-2. The samples were drawn from two sources: the first 160 participants of the ongoing ImmuneRACE study, and 1,200 or so subjects contributed by 6 global collaborators. Nearly every sample came with metadata listing a de-identified subject ID, COVID-19 status, age in years and sex. HLA class I and class II types, where available, came from metadata supplied by the sample provider rather than from assay-based typing. The paper's findings and limits, for the study overall: The quantity of clinical and demographic metadata differed by source and by participant and was supplied without curation.

The immunoSEQ Assay, a bias-controlled multiplex PCR, was used to amplify TCRbeta CDR3 regions from genomic DNA. In the original analysis: The number of nucleated cells in each sample was estimated by amplification of reference gene primers within the assay. To quantify the absolute abundance of each unique TCRbeta CDR3 rearrangement, sequence reads were collapsed and filtered. For each sample, productive Simpson clonality was calculated as the square root of Simpson's diversity index across productive rearrangements. TCRdb's version of the immuneACCESS table is confined to in-frame rearrangements and falls short of the full clone set. An unresolved V gene accounts for under half of the shortfall where checked; the remainder is of unknown origin. Clone size and V and J calls were adopted from that table, with D and trimming inferred from the DNA. Across this sample there are some 74,000 clones, with 80% seen only once. The ten largest make up 12% of the sample.

This clone came up once. Which antigen it targets is not known. No base qualities exist here, and no much larger clone lies one base off it. According to the germline V gene (reference sequence), CDR1 reads LGHDT and CDR2 reads YNNKEL. Reading from cysteine to phenylalanine, the CDR3 counts 15 amino acids. Only the CDR3 DNA stays, 45 bases, in frame from base 1. The germline V and J ends show losses of 1 base and 7 bases respectively, and no gene match explains 7 bases of the junction. Collaborating institutions collected whole blood in K2EDTA tubes following their own protocols. For TCRbeta analysis, collaborators shipped samples as frozen whole blood, isolated PBMCs, or DNA extracted from either of those sample types.

The material sequenced was peripheral blood. The chain joins TRBV3-1 (or the pseudogene TRBV3-2) to TRBJ2-5; 9 middle bases align to TRBD2. This sequence originates from a human donor in a cohort sampled during active COVID-19. The CDR3 protein sequence reads: CASSQGLAGSGTQYF. The nucleotides are TGTGCCAGCAGCCAAGGGCTAGCGGGGTCAGGGACCCAGTACTTC.